This TCR beta chain was identified in a study of T cell responses to AZD1222 COVID-19 vaccine. Study outcomes and limitations: Only a handful of people who got AZD1222 tested seropositive at baseline. Among the donors, most were white British and more were female, and clonal diversity was possibly underestimated. Sampling that yielded the repertoires occurred only after the peak T cell response. Targeting of unmutated variant regions was reportedly seen in nearly half of spike-specific TCRs.

This CDR3 has 21 amino acids. The V end lost 1 base, the J end lost 0 bases, and 25 bases lay between the germline ends. Germline loops: CDR1 MGHRA, CDR2 YSYEKL. This table comes from immunoSEQ multiplex PCR, and its TCRdb copy is limited to in-frame clones, with some not included. The table lists under 100,000 clones, 70% to 90% of them singletons. This clone was seen only a few times. Antigen unknown. The chain has TRBV4-1 and TRBJ1-5; D perhaps matches TRBD1 (5 bases). The receptor was isolated from an adult in good health. Sequences were derived from peripheral blood, sampled on day 0 of AZD1222 vaccination. The CDR3 protein is CASSQVKRVGTVNNSNQPQHF. CDR3 in DNA: TGCGCCAGCAGCCAAGTTAAAAGGGTAGGGACCGTTAACAATAGCAATCAGCCCCAGCATTTT.